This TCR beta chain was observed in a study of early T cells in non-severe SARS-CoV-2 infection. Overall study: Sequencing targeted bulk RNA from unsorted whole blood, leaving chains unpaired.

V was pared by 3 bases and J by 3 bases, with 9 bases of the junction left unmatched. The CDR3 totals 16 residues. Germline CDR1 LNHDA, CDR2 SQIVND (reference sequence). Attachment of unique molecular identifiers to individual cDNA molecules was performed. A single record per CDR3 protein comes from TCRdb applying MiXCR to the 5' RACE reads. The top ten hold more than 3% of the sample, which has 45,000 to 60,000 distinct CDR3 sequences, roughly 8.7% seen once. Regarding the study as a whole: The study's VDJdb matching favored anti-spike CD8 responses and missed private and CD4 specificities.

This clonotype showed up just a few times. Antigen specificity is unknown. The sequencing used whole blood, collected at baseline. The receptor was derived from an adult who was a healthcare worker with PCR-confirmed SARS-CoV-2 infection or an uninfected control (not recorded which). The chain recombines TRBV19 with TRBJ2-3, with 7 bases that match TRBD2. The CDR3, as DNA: TGTGCCAGTAGTATTGGCGGCGGGAGTCCGACAGATACGCAGTATTTT. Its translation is CASSIGGGSPTDTQYF.